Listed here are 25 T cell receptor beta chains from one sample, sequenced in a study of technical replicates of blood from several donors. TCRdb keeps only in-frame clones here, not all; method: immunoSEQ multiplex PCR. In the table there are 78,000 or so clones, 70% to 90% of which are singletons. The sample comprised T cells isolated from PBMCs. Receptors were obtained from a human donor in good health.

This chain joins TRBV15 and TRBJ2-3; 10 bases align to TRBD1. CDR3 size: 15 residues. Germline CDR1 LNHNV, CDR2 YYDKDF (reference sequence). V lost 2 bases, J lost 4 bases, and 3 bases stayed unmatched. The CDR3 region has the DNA TGTGCCACCAGCAGATCGGGGACAGGGGCAGATACGCAGTATTTT. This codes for CATSRSGTGADTQYF.

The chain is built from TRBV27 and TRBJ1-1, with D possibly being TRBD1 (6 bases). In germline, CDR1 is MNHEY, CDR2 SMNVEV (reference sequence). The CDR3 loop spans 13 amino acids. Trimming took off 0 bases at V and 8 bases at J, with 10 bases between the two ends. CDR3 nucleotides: TGTGCCAGCAGTTTATCACAGGGACCCGAAGCTTTCTTT. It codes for CASSLSQGPEAFF.

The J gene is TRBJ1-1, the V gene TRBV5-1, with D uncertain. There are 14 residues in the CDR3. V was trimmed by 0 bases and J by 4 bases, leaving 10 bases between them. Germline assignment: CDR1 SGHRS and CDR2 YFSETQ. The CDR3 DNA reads TGCGCCAGCAGCTTGGGACGGGGAGCCACTGAAGCTTTCTTT. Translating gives CASSLGRGATEAFF.

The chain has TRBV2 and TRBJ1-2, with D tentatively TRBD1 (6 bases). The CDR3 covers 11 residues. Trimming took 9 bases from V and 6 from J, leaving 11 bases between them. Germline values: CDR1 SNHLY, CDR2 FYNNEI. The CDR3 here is CASTGSHGYTF. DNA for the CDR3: TGTGCCAGTACAGGGTCGCATGGCTACACCTTC.

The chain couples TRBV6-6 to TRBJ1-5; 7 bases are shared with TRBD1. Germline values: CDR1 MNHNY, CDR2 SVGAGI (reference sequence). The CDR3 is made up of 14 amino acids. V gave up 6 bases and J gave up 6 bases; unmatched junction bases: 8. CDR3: CASSPDRESQPQHF. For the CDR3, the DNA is TGTGCCAGCAGCCCAGACAGGGAGAGTCAGCCCCAGCATTTT.

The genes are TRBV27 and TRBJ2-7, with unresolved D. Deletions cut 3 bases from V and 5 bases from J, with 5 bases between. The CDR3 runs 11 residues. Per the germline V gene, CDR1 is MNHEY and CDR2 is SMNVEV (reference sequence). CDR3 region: CASSFGHEQYF. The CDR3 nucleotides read TGTGCCAGCAGTTTTGGGCACGAGCAGTACTTC.

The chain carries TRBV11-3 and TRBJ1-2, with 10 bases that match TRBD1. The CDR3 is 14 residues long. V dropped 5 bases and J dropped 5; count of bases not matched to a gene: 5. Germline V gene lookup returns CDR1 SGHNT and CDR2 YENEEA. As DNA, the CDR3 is TGTGCCAGCAGCCCCAGGACAGGGGGGTATGGCTACACCTTC. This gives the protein CASSPRTGGYGYTF.

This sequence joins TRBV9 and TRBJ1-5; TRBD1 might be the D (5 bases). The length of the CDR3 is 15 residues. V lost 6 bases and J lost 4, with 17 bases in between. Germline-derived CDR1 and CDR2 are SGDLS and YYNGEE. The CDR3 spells CASNPSGFSNQPQHF. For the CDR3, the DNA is TGTGCCAGCAACCCCTCAGGGTTCTCTAATCAGCCCCAGCATTTT.

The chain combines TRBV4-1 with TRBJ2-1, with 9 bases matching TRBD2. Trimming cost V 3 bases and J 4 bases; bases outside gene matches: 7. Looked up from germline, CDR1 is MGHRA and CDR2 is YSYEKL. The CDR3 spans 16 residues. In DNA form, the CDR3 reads TGCGCCAGCAGCCATATAGCGGGAGTTGGGTACAATGAGCAGTTCTTC. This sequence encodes CASSHIAGVGYNEQFF.

The CDR3 DNA sequence: TGTGCCATCAGTCAGGACCTAAGGGGCGATACGCAGTATTTT. Protein: CAISQDLRGDTQYF. V gene TRBV10-3 combines with J gene TRBJ2-3, with D maybe TRBD1 (5 bases). The CDR3 consists of 14 residues. Trimming removed 5 bases at V and 6 bases at J, with 15 bases between. Germline V CDR1 and CDR2: ENHRY, SYGVKD.

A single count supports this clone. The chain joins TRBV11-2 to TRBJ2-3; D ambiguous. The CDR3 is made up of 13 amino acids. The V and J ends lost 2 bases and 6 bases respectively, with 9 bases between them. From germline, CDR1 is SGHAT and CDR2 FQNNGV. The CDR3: CASSLIHGDTQYF. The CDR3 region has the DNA TGTGCCAGCAGCTTAATACACGGGGATACGCAGTATTTT.

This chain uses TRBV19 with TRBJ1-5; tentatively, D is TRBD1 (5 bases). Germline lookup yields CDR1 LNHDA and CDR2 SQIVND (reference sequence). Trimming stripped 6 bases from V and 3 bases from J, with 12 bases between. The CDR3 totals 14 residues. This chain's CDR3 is CASRFQGNNQPQHF. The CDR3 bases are TGTGCCAGTAGATTCCAGGGAAACAATCAGCCCCAGCATTTT.

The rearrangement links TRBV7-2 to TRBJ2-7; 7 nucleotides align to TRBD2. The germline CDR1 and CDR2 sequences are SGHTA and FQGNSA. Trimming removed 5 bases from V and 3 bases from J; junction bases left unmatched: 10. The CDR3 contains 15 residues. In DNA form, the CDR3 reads TGTGCCAGCAGCCCCGCTAGCGGAGCCCTCTACGAGCAGTACTTC. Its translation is CASSPASGALYEQYF.

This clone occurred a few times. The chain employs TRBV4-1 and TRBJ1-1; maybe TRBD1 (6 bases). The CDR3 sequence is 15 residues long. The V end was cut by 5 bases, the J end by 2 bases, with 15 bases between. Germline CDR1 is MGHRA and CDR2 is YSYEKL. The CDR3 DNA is TGCGCCAGCAGCTCTAGAGGCAGGGGCAACACTGAAGCTTTCTTT. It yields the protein CASSSRGRGNTEAFF.

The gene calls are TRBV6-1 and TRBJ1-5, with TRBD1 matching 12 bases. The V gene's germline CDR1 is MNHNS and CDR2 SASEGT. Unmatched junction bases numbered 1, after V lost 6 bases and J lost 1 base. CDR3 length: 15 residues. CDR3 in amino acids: CASRGQGASNQPQHF. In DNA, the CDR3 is TGTGCCAGCAGGGGACAGGGGGCAAGCAATCAGCCCCAGCATTTT.

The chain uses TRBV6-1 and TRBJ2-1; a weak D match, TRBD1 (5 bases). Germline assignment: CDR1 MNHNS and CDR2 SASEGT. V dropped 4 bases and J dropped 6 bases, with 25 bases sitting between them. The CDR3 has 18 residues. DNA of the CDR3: TGTGCCAGCAGTGCTAAGGGTCGACAGCTAACACCGTTCAATGAGCAGTTCTTC. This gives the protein CASSAKGRQLTPFNEQFF.

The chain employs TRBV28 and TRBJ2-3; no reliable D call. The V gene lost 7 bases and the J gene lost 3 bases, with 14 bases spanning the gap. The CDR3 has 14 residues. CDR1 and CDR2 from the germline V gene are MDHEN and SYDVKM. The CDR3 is CASTSTRVTDTQYF. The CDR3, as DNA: TGTGCCAGCACCTCAACGAGAGTTACAGATACGCAGTATTTT.

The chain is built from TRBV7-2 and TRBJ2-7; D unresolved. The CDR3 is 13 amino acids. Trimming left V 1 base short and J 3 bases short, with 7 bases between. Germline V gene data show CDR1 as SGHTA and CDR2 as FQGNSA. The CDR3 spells CASSLGEIYEQYF. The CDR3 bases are TGTGCCAGCAGCTTAGGTGAGATCTACGAGCAGTACTTC.

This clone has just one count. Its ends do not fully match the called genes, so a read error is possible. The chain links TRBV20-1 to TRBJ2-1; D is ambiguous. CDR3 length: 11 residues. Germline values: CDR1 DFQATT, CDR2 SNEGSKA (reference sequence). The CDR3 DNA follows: TGCAGTGCTAGAACTTACAGTGAGCAGTTCTTC. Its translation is CSARTYSEQFF.

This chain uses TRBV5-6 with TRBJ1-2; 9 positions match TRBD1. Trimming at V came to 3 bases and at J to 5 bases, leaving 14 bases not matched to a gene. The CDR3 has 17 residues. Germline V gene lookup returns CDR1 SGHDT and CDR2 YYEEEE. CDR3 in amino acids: CASSYWDRALTEYGYTF. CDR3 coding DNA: TGTGCCAGCAGCTACTGGGACAGGGCACTAACTGAGTATGGCTACACCTTC. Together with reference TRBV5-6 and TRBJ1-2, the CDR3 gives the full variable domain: DAGVTQSPTHLIKTRGQQVTLRCSPKSGHDTVSWYQQALGQGPQFIFQYYEEEERQRGNFPDRFSGHQFPNYSSELNVNALLLGDSALYLCASSYWDRALTEYGYTFGSGTRLTVV.

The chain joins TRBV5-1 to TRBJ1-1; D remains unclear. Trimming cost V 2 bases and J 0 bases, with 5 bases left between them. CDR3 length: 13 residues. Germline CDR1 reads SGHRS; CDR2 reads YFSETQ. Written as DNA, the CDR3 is TGCGCCAGCAGCTTAGCGGTGAACACTGAAGCTTTCTTT. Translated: CASSLAVNTEAFF.

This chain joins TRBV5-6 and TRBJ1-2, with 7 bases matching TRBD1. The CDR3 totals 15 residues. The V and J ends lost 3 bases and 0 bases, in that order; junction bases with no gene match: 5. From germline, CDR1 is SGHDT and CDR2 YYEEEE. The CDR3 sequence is CASSSQGEANYGYTF. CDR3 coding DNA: TGTGCCAGCAGCTCCCAGGGGGAGGCTAACTATGGCTACACCTTC.

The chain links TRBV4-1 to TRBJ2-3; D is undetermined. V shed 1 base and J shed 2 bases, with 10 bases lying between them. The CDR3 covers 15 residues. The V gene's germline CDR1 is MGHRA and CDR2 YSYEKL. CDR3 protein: CASSQGLSITDTQYF. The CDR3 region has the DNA TGCGCCAGCAGCCAAGGACTCTCTATCACAGATACGCAGTATTTT.

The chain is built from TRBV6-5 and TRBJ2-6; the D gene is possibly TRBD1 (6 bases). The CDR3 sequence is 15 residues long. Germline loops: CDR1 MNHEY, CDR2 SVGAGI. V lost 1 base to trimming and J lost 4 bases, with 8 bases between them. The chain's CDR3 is CASSYYGQGANVLTF. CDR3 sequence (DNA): TGTGCCAGCAGTTACTATGGACAGGGGGCCAACGTCCTGACTTTC.

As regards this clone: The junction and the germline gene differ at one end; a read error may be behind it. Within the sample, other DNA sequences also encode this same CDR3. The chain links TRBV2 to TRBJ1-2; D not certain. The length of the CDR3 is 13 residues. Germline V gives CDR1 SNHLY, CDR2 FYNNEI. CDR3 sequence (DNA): TGTGCCAGCAAGACTTTAGTTAACTATGGCTATACCTTC. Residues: CASKTLVNYGYTF.